A single sample is the source of the 20 T cell receptor beta chains below, sequenced in a study. TCRdb ran MiXCR on the RT-PCR reads and lists one entry per CDR3 protein. The table lists about 680,000 distinct CDR3 sequences, approximately 14% of them singletons. Sequenced input: memory CD4+ T cells from blood. These receptors originate from a female donor in good health, serving as a healthy control.

The chain has TRBV6-6 and TRBJ2-2, with 9 bases that match TRBD1. The V gene's germline CDR1 is MNHNY and CDR2 SVGAGI (reference sequence). V shed 6 bases and J 3 bases; nucleotides not matched to a gene: 5. This CDR3 is 15 amino acids long. CDR3 nucleotide sequence: TGTGCCAGCAGCACCGGGACAGGGCACACCGGGGAGCTGTTTTTT. This gives the protein CASSTGTGHTGELFF.

This clonotype was counted at least ten times. The V call is TRBV12-3 or TRBV12-4, the J call TRBJ1-6; 9 bases fit TRBD1. There are 15 residues in the CDR3. Losses at the gene ends were 5 bases for V and 7 bases for J; bases not matched to a gene: 6. CDR3 in DNA: TGTGCCAGCAGTCTAACCGGGACAGGGAATTCACCCCTCCACTTT. This translates into CASSLTGTGNSPLHF.

In its sample, this clonotype was seen many times. The genes are TRBV7-2 and TRBJ2-3; TRBD1 matches at 8 bases. With V trimmed by 5 bases and J by 2 bases, 6 bases remained unmatched. There are 15 residues in the CDR3. Germline V gene sequence: CDR1 SGHTA, CDR2 FQGNSA. DNA of the CDR3: TGTGCCAGCAGCAGGGGACAGGCGTACACAGATACGCAGTATTTT. This translates into CASSRGQAYTDTQYF.

The chain links TRBV11-2 to TRBJ2-7; 8 bases are shared with TRBD1. Per the germline V gene, CDR1 is SGHAT and CDR2 is FQNNGV. This CDR3 comprises 15 residues. V trimming: 5 bases; J trimming: 6 bases; junction bases outside the gene matches: 12. The CDR3 protein is CASSLTWTGIGEQYF. The CDR3 nucleotides are TGTGCCAGCAGCCTAACCTGGACAGGGATTGGCGAGCAGTACTTC.

This clonotype was detected ten times or more. The chain uses TRBV29-1 and TRBJ2-6, with D tentatively TRBD2 (5 bases). This CDR3 contains 14 residues. V was cut by 4 bases and J by 1 base, with 8 bases left in between. Germline loops: CDR1 SQVTM, CDR2 ANQGSEA. This chain's CDR3 is CSVGPGSGANVLTF. The CDR3 DNA reads as TGCAGCGTTGGCCCGGGGTCTGGGGCCAACGTCCTGACTTTC. Full variable domain (outside the CDR3, taken from reference TRBV29-1 and TRBJ2-6): SAVISQKPSRDICQRGTSLTIQCQVDSQVTMMFWYRQQPGQSLTLIATANQGSEATYESGFVIDKFPISRPNLTFSTLTVSNMSPEDSSIYLCSVGPGSGANVLTFGAGSRLTVL.

This clonotype was seen ten or more times. This chain joins TRBV18 and TRBJ2-1; no reliable D call. The CDR3 totals 14 residues. Germline CDR1 KGHSH, CDR2 LQKENI. V lost 3 bases, J lost 8 bases, and 14 bases lay in between. CDR3 sequence reads: CASSPIQDVDEQFF. As DNA, the CDR3 is TGTGCCAGCTCACCCATTCAGGACGTCGATGAGCAGTTCTTC.

This CDR3 reads CASSLAGSAYNEQFF. CDR3 DNA sequence: TGTGCCAGCAGTTTAGCGGGAAGCGCCTACAATGAGCAGTTCTTC. The J gene is TRBJ2-1, the V gene TRBV6-2 or TRBV6-3; 8 nucleotides match TRBD2. V lost 4 bases, J lost 2 bases, and 4 bases stayed unmatched. The CDR3 spans 15 residues. CDR1 and CDR2 (germline): MNHEY, SVGEGT.

The chain is built from TRBV9 and TRBJ2-1, with 14 bases that match TRBD2. Trimming at V came to 0 bases and at J to 6 bases, leaving 5 bases not matched to a gene. CDR1 and CDR2 (germline): SGDLS, YYNGEE. This CDR3 contains 17 residues. CDR3 DNA: TGTGCCAGCAGCGTAGTGGGGACTAGCGGGAGAGGCAATGAGCAGTTCTTC. Translation: CASSVVGTSGRGNEQFF.

The V and J genes are TRBV6-2 or TRBV6-3 and TRBJ2-1; D is uncertain. CDR3 length: 13 residues. Trimming stripped 0 bases from V and 7 bases from J, with 7 bases between. The V gene's germline CDR1 is MNHEY and CDR2 SVGEGT. The DNA of the CDR3 is TGTGCCAGCAGTTACTCGTCGCTTAATGAGCAGTTCTTC. Its translation is CASSYSSLNEQFF.

The chain carries TRBV20-1 and TRBJ2-3; a possible D gene is TRBD2 (6 bases). The CDR3 extends over 15 amino acids. The germline V and J ends were trimmed by 0 bases and 4 bases, with 14 bases remaining between them. The germline gives CDR1 DFQATT, CDR2 SNEGSKA (reference sequence). CDR3 nucleotide sequence: TGCAGTGCTAGAGATCGTTTGCGGGGTGCAGATACGCAGTATTTT. Its protein product is CSARDRLRGADTQYF.

The chain combines TRBV20-1 with TRBJ2-2, with D perhaps matching TRBD1 (5 bases). V lost 1 base and J lost 1, with 10 bases in between. CDR1 is DFQATT and CDR2 is SNEGSKA in the germline V gene (reference sequence). CDR3 size: 15 residues. The CDR3 region is CSARGTGQNTGELFF. The CDR3 bases are TGCAGTGCTAGAGGAACAGGCCAGAACACCGGGGAGCTGTTTTTT.

This chain links TRBV5-1 with TRBJ2-2; D perhaps matches TRBD2 (6 bases). With 4 bases removed from V and 3 bases from J, the gap between germline ends came to 16 bases. CDR3 length equals 16 residues. CDR1 SGHRS and CDR2 YFSETQ come from the germline V gene. The CDR3 reads CASSATLSGDTGELFF. As DNA, the CDR3 is TGCGCCAGCAGCGCTACCCTTAGCGGTGACACCGGGGAGCTGTTTTTT.

V is TRBV20-1 and J is TRBJ2-2; D is unresolved. CDR3 length equals 14 residues. Trimming left V 7 bases short and J 6 bases short, with 18 bases between. Germline CDR1 reads DFQATT; CDR2 reads SNEGSKA (reference sequence). Here the CDR3 DNA reads TGCAGTGTGACCGATGAGCGTGGTGCCGGGGAGCTGTTTTTT. This translates into CSVTDERGAGELFF.

This sequence joins TRBV5-1 and TRBJ1-4, with a possible D match to TRBD1 (5 bases). V was pared by 4 bases and J by 13 bases, with 26 bases between. The CDR3 sequence is 16 residues long. CDR1 and CDR2 (germline): SGHRS, YFSETQ. Here the CDR3 DNA reads TGCGCCAGCAGCCCGGTATCCGGGACTTCCTTTGGGAGACTGTTTTTT. Translated: CASSPVSGTSFGRLFF.

CDR3 residues: CATSPLGGAGTDTQYF. The CDR3 DNA sequence: TGTGCCACCAGTCCCCTAGGGGGGGCCGGGACAGATACGCAGTATTTT. The chain couples TRBV24-1 to TRBJ2-3; D possibly corresponds to TRBD2 (7 bases). Trimming removed 6 bases from V and 3 bases from J, with 18 bases in between. Per the germline V gene, CDR1 is KGHDR and CDR2 is SFDVKD. The CDR3 is made up of 16 amino acids.

V is TRBV20-1 and J is TRBJ1-2; 8 bases map to TRBD1. V shed 2 bases and J 3 bases; nucleotides not matched to a gene: 5. This CDR3 spans 14 amino acids. The germline V gene has CDR1 DFQATT and CDR2 SNEGSKA (reference sequence). The CDR3 reads CSARPDRGDYGYTF. The CDR3 DNA follows: TGCAGTGCTAGACCTGACAGGGGAGACTATGGCTACACCTTC.

The J gene is TRBJ2-7, the V gene TRBV29-1; D might be TRBD1 (5 bases). V was pared by 6 bases and J by 1 base, with 19 bases between. CDR3 size: 15 residues. Germline values: CDR1 SQVTM, CDR2 ANQGSEA. The CDR3 reads CSVTMDITKSYEQYF. CDR3 in DNA: TGCAGCGTGACGATGGACATAACCAAGTCCTACGAGCAGTACTTC.

The chain carries TRBV7-2 and TRBJ2-7; maybe TRBD1 (6 bases). The V gene lost 2 bases and the J gene lost 4 bases, with 12 bases spanning the gap. The germline V gene encodes CDR1 SGHTA and CDR2 FQGNSA. The CDR3 totals 14 residues. For the CDR3, the DNA is TGTGCCAGCAGCTTAAGGACAGAACCTTACGAGCAGTACTTC. Its protein product is CASSLRTEPYEQYF.

V usage is TRBV20-1 and J usage is TRBJ2-5, with D perhaps TRBD1 (8 bases). Germline values: CDR1 DFQATT, CDR2 SNEGSKA (reference sequence). This CDR3 comprises 16 residues. V lost 3 bases, J lost 3 bases, and 20 bases lay in between. CDR3: CSARGIRTGREETQYF. Written as DNA, the CDR3 is TGCAGTGCTAGGGGGATTAGGACAGGGAGGGAAGAGACCCAGTACTTC.

This sequence joins TRBV10-3 and TRBJ2-1; the match to TRBD2 covers 7 bases. Germline V gene sequence: CDR1 ENHRY, CDR2 SYGVKD. CDR3 length: 16 residues. Trimming cost V 6 bases and J 2 bases; bases outside gene matches: 10. The CDR3 region has the DNA TGTGCCATCAGCGTCAAGGCGGGAGCGGCCTACAATGAGCAGTTCTTC. This codes for CAISVKAGAAYNEQFF.